This TCR beta chain derives from a study of shared clonotypes between healthy human individuals. Overall study results and limits: Few donors restricted represented genetic and exposure-history diversity.

The V gene lost 7 bases and the J gene lost 3 bases, with 9 bases spanning the gap. The CDR3 has 12 amino acids. Germline V lookup: CDR1 MNHNS, CDR2 SASEGT. Donors had no recently reported acute infections or vaccinations and were HIV-negative. Naive CD4+ cells were CD45RA-selected; the remaining cells were memory. Each subset's genomic DNA was split evenly across several immunoSEQ plates. The assay was immunoSEQ multiplex PCR, and TCRdb's table has in-frame clones only and misses some. The sample records 1.5 million to 1.9 million clones, approximately 98% being singletons. Worth noting for this clone: Its matching antigen is unknown.

Sample: naive CD4+ T cells sorted from blood. The subset denotes: CD45RA+ positively selected. This TCR came from a man under 40 in good health. This rearrangement joins TRBV6-1 to TRBJ1-2, with D tentatively TRBD1 (5 bases). CDR3: CASTATDYGYTF. CDR3 in DNA: TGTGCCAGCACGGCGACAGACTATGGCTACACCTTC.